The 4 T cell receptor beta chains in this list originate from one sample, sequenced in a study of T cells in Graves' hyperthyroidism and ophthalmopathy. It was RNA transcripts that yielded the amplified TCR beta CDR3 regions. The HTBI primer set drove a first-round RT-PCR of the TCR CDR3. TCRdb called the multiplex PCR reads again in MiXCR, with one record for every CDR3 protein. Found here are 550,000 to 600,000 distinct CDR3 sequences, roughly a sixth of them singletons; the top ten hold approximately 20%. The sequenced sample consisted of blood. Every receptor here comes from a young woman with Graves' hyperthyroidism.

The rearrangement links TRBV6-1 to TRBJ1-5; 10 bases line up with TRBD1. The CDR3 is 16 residues long. Germline V gene sequence: CDR1 MNHNS, CDR2 SASEGT. With V trimmed by 3 bases and J by 5 bases, 7 bases remained unmatched. The DNA for the CDR3 is TGTGCCAGCAGTGAGGTGACAGGGGGCTCGGATCAGCCCCAGCATTTT. This sequence encodes CASSEVTGGSDQPQHF.

This clonotype was seen many times. The chain couples TRBV20-1 to TRBJ1-5; 9 bases are shared with TRBD1. CDR1 is DFQATT, CDR2 SNEGSKA, per germline (reference sequence). The CDR3 spans 14 residues. The V and J ends lost 6 bases and 7 bases, in that order; junction bases with no gene match: 10. DNA of the CDR3: TGCAGTGCAATAACAGGGGGCGGAGGGCAGCCCCAGCATTTT. Its translation is CSAITGGGGQPQHF.

The table lists this clonotype with many counts. The chain combines TRBV24-1 with TRBJ2-7; 7 bases map to TRBD2. The CDR3 contains 12 residues. Germline lookup yields CDR1 KGHDR and CDR2 SFDVKD. Germline trimming cut 9 bases from V and 3 bases from J; bases unmatched to any gene: 4. The CDR3 loop reads CATRGLLYEQYF. CDR3 in DNA: TGTGCCACCCGGGGACTACTCTACGAGCAGTACTTC.

This clonotype was detected many times. The V call is TRBV20-1, the J call TRBJ2-1, with 9 positions matching TRBD2. V shed 5 bases and J 3 bases; nucleotides not matched to a gene: 5. The germline gives CDR1 DFQATT, CDR2 SNEGSKA (reference sequence). The CDR3 length is 14 residues. CDR3 loop: CSAFSGRGYNEQFF. The DNA for the CDR3 is TGCAGTGCTTTTAGCGGGAGAGGCTACAATGAGCAGTTCTTC.